This passage covers 8 T cell receptor beta chains from one sample sequenced in a study of cytomegalovirus exposure and HLA in healthy donors. The PCR used 60 Vbeta and 13 Jbeta primers. Data came from immunoSEQ multiplex PCR; TCRdb stores just in-frame clones and leaves some out. Its table records some 110,000 clones. Input material: PBMCs. These receptors were taken from a man aged 25 to 45 in good health and CMV-seronegative.

The V gene is TRBV19, the J gene TRBJ1-2, with TRBD1 matching 7 bases. From germline, CDR1 is LNHDA and CDR2 SQIVND (reference sequence). V was pared by 3 bases and J by 0 bases, with 4 bases of the junction left unmatched. This CDR3 has 15 amino acids. The CDR3 nucleotides read TGTGCCAGTAGTATTCAAGGGGGCACTAACTATGGCTACACCTTC. Its translation is CASSIQGGTNYGYTF. Filled out from reference TRBV19 and TRBJ1-2, the complete variable domain reads DGGITQSPKYLFRKEGQNVTLSCEQNLNHDAMYWYRQDPGQGLRLIYYSQIVNDFQKGDIAEGYSVSREKKESFPLTVTSAQKNPTAFYLCASSIQGGTNYGYTFGSGTRLTVV.

Concerning this clone: The sample holds other DNA sequences that translate to the same CDR3. The chain carries TRBV5-4 and TRBJ2-5; D call uncertain. The CDR3 is made up of 14 amino acids. V lost 4 bases to trimming and J lost 5 bases, with 15 bases between them. The germline V gene has CDR1 SGHNT and CDR2 YYREEE (reference sequence). CDR3 loop: CASSLELPAETQYF. The CDR3 nucleotides are TGTGCCAGCAGCCTGGAACTACCGGCCGAGACCCAGTACTTC.

The chain joins TRBV18 to TRBJ1-1; weak D call: TRBD1 (6 bases). This CDR3 is built from 17 residues. CDR1 and CDR2 (germline): KGHSH, LQKENI. V was pared by 2 bases and J by 1 base, with 17 bases between. The CDR3 DNA is TGTGCCAGCTCACCAGCAGGGGCTCTCAAGGGGAACACTGAAGCTTTCTTT. As protein: CASSPAGALKGNTEAFF.

The chain is built from TRBV5-6 and TRBJ2-4; a possible D gene is TRBD1 (5 bases). The germline gives CDR1 SGHDT, CDR2 YYEEEE. The ends were cut back, 4 bases at V and 5 bases at J, with 10 bases in the middle. The CDR3 loop spans 13 amino acids. CDR3 sequence: CASSALGENIQYF. In DNA, the CDR3 is TGTGCCAGCAGCGCTTTAGGGGAAAACATTCAGTACTTC. Full variable domain (remainder filled in from reference TRBV5-6 and TRBJ2-4): DAGVTQSPTHLIKTRGQQVTLRCSPKSGHDTVSWYQQALGQGPQFIFQYYEEEERQRGNFPDRFSGHQFPNYSSELNVNALLLGDSALYLCASSALGENIQYFGAGTRLSVL.

This chain joins TRBV6-1 and TRBJ1-1; tentatively, D is TRBD1 (5 bases). The V gene's germline CDR1 is MNHNS and CDR2 SASEGT. Trimming removed 5 bases at V and 0 bases at J, with 13 bases between. The CDR3 contains 15 residues. Here the CDR3 reads CASSFATGMNTEAFF. In nucleotides, the CDR3 is TGTGCCAGCAGTTTTGCTACAGGCATGAACACTGAAGCTTTCTTT.

The rearrangement links TRBV9 to TRBJ1-1; 8 nucleotides match TRBD1. Trimming cost V 6 bases and J 2 bases; bases outside gene matches: 6. Germline values: CDR1 SGDLS, CDR2 YYNGEE. This CDR3 contains 14 residues. The chain's CDR3 is CASTETGANTEAFF. CDR3 coding DNA: TGTGCCAGCACCGAGACAGGGGCAAACACTGAAGCTTTCTTT.

The V and J genes are TRBV7-2 and TRBJ2-5, with 10 bases lining up with TRBD2. V shed 4 bases and J 4 bases; nucleotides not matched to a gene: 12. Germline CDR1 and CDR2: SGHTA and FQGNSA. The CDR3 runs 17 residues. The CDR3 DNA is TGTGCCAGCAGCTCTCTCTATCCAGCGGGGGGGCGAGAGACCCAGTACTTC. It encodes CASSSLYPAGGRETQYF.

CDR3 region: CAWSVGLAGGLRYADTQYF. DNA of the CDR3: TGTGCCTGGAGTGTAGGGCTAGCGGGGGGGTTACGGTACGCAGATACGCAGTATTTT. This chain connects TRBV30 to TRBJ2-3; TRBD2 matches 12 bases. Germline CDR1 and CDR2: GTSNPN and SVGIG (reference sequence). The CDR3 sequence is 19 residues long. Trimming took 0 bases from V and 4 from J; bases not matched to a gene: 14.